This TCR beta chain was found in a study of T cells in Graves' hyperthyroidism and ophthalmopathy. Findings and limits, study-wide: A model of 13 V-J features distinguished ophthalmopathy from stable hyperthyroidism.

TCR beta CDR3 regions were amplified from RNA transcripts. When the TCR CDR3 underwent first-round RT-PCR, the HTBI primer set was used. TCRdb reprocessed the multiplex PCR reads via MiXCR and lists one record per CDR3 protein. Of a few hundred thousand distinct CDR3 sequences in the sample, around 46% were seen once. Comments on this clonotype: As yet, its antigen is unknown.

V was shortened by 7 bases and J by 6 bases, with 12 bases between the two germline ends. From germline, CDR1 is SGHTA and CDR2 FQGNSA. CDR3 size: 13 residues. The chain carries TRBV7-2 and TRBJ2-2, with a possible D match to TRBD2 (5 bases). The clonotype comes from a woman aged 18-29 years with Graves' hyperthyroidism. Sequencing used peripheral blood or thyroid tissue (not recorded which). The CDR3 region has the DNA TGTGCCAGCACTAACTGGGAGTCCGGGGAGCTGTTTTTT. This codes for CASTNWESGELFF.